The 28 T cell receptor beta chains presented below share a single source sample, sequenced in a study of blood T cell repertoires in COVID-19. Here immunoSEQ multiplex PCR was the method, and the copy in TCRdb shows in-frame clones only, minus some. The sample has over 60,000 clones; around 89% are singletons. Sample: peripheral blood. All receptors come from an elderly woman with active COVID-19.

The V and J genes are TRBV28 and TRBJ2-4; 12 bases align to TRBD2. CDR3 size: 17 residues. Trimming removed 9 bases from V and 0 bases from J; junction bases left unmatched: 9. Germline-derived CDR1 and CDR2 are MDHEN and SYDVKM. CDR3 protein: CASRLAGGALAKNIQYF. The CDR3 DNA reads TGTGCCAGTCGTCTAGCGGGAGGGGCCCTAGCCAAAAACATTCAGTACTTC.

The genes are TRBV3-1 (or the pseudogene TRBV3-2) and TRBJ2-7; the D is unclear. Per the germline V gene, CDR1 is LGHDT and CDR2 is YNNKEL (reference sequence). V gave up 1 base and J gave up 3 bases, with 4 bases separating them. This CDR3 has 12 amino acids. The CDR3 DNA reads as TGTGCCAGCAGCCAAGGAGGCTACGAGCAGTACTTC. It yields the protein CASSQGGYEQYF.

This clone is a singleton in its sample. The CDR3 reads CASTGSAYNEQFF. For the CDR3, the DNA is TGTGCCAGTACCGGGTCAGCCTACAATGAGCAGTTCTTC. The rearrangement links TRBV19 to TRBJ2-1; D not resolved. From germline, CDR1 is LNHDA and CDR2 SQIVND (reference sequence). V lost 7 bases and J 2 bases, leaving 9 bases between the germline ends. There are 13 residues in the CDR3.

The chain has TRBV5-4 and TRBJ2-1, with a weak D call TRBD2 (5 bases). Trimming stripped 4 bases from V and 8 bases from J, with 22 bases between. Germline CDR1 reads SGHNT; CDR2 reads YYREEE (reference sequence). This CDR3 has 16 residues. CDR3 DNA sequence: TGTGCCAGCAGCCGGCCGGGATCCGCGCCAATTGATGAGCAGTTCTTC. Residues: CASSRPGSAPIDEQFF.

The gene calls are TRBV6-5 and TRBJ2-7, with 9 bases that match TRBD1. V shed 6 bases and J 3 bases; nucleotides not matched to a gene: 3. Germline V gives CDR1 MNHEY, CDR2 SVGAGI. This CDR3 has 13 residues. CDR3 bases: TGTGCCAGCAGCGGGACAGGGTACTACGAGCAGTACTTC. The encoded protein is CASSGTGYYEQYF.

V and J are TRBV18 and TRBJ2-3; 10 bases fit TRBD1. The V and J ends lost 0 bases and 6 bases, in that order; junction bases with no gene match: 3. The V gene's germline CDR1 is KGHSH and CDR2 LQKENI. CDR3 size: 15 residues. CDR3 sequence reads: CASSPPGTGADTQYF. CDR3 nucleotides: TGTGCCAGCTCACCACCCGGGACAGGGGCGGATACGCAGTATTTT.

The CDR3 nucleotides read TGTGCCAGCAGCCAAGTTTACTACGAGCAGTACTTC. It translates to CASSQVYYEQYF. The V and J genes are TRBV3-1 (or the pseudogene TRBV3-2) and TRBJ2-7; no definite D call. The CDR3 sequence is 12 residues long. Trimming pared 1 base from V and 3 bases from J, leaving 4 bases between. Germline V lookup: CDR1 LGHDT, CDR2 YNNKEL (reference sequence).

CDR3 in DNA: TGTGCCAGCAGTGACAGGGTTGCGGGAGCTTTCTTT. This gives the protein CASSDRVAGAFF. This rearrangement joins TRBV28 to TRBJ1-1, with TRBD1 matching 7 bases. The germline V gene encodes CDR1 MDHEN and CDR2 SYDVKM. This CDR3 spans 12 amino acids. V lost 5 bases, J lost 10 bases, and 7 bases stayed unmatched.

This chain joins TRBV6-5 and TRBJ1-1; TRBD1 aligns across 8 bases. Germline CDR1 and CDR2: MNHEY and SVGAGI. V shed 2 bases, J shed 1 base, and the junction held 3 bases outside the gene matches. This CDR3 comprises 15 residues. The CDR3 DNA reads TGTGCCAGCAGTTACACCGGGACAGGGAACACTGAAGCTTTCTTT. Amino acids: CASSYTGTGNTEAFF.

The chain has TRBV7-9 and TRBJ2-1; D is unclear. With 0 bases removed from V and 5 bases from J, the gap between germline ends came to 5 bases. This CDR3 region has 13 residues. Germline loops: CDR1 SEHNR, CDR2 FQNEAQ (reference sequence). In DNA form, the CDR3 reads TGTGCCAGCAGCTTAGCACAACACAATGAGCAGTTCTTC. Translated, it gives CASSLAQHNEQFF.

The chain combines TRBV4-1 with TRBJ1-1, with 8 bases lining up with TRBD1. The CDR3 totals 16 residues. J gave up 0 bases and V 3 bases, and 6 bases lay outside the gene matches. CDR1 MGHRA and CDR2 YSYEKL come from the germline V gene. CDR3 residues: CASSQGQANMNTEAFF. In nucleotides, the CDR3 is TGCGCCAGCAGCCAGGGACAGGCAAACATGAACACTGAAGCTTTCTTT.

The rearrangement joins TRBV5-1 to TRBJ2-6; D gene ambiguous. Germline V gene lookup returns CDR1 SGHRS and CDR2 YFSETQ. Trimming took off 0 bases at V and 0 bases at J, with 7 bases between the two ends. The CDR3 has 16 amino acids. Here the CDR3 DNA reads TGCGCCAGCAGCTTGGCGCAGAACTCTGGGGCCAACGTCCTGACTTTC. Protein product: CASSLAQNSGANVLTF. The full variable domain, rest sourced from reference TRBV5-1 and TRBJ2-6, is KAGVTQTPRYLIKTRGQQVTLSCSPISGHRSVSWYQQTPGQGLQFLFEYFSETQRNKGNFPGRFSGRQFSNSRSEMNVSTLELGDSALYLCASSLAQNSGANVLTFGAGSRLTVL.

The gene calls are TRBV23-1 and TRBJ2-3, with no clear D. TRBV23-1 is filed as an ORF, its function uncertain. The CDR3 contains 14 residues. Trimming took 3 bases from V and 4 from J, leaving 11 bases between them. The CDR3 reads CASSHDVSADTQYF. The DNA of the CDR3 is TGCGCCAGCAGTCATGATGTGTCAGCAGATACGCAGTATTTT.

Here the CDR3 DNA reads TGTGCCAGCAGCTTAGGTCGATATCCAGGGAATTCACCCCTCCACTTT. It specifies CASSLGRYPGNSPLHF. V gene TRBV7-8 combines with J gene TRBJ1-6, with a weak D call TRBD1 (5 bases). CDR1 is SGHVS, CDR2 FQNEAQ, per germline. The V and J ends lost 1 base and 7 bases respectively, with 14 bases between them. The CDR3 loop spans 16 amino acids.

The gene calls are TRBV28 and TRBJ1-4, with 7 bases lining up with TRBD1. The junction had 4 bases not matched to a gene; V was cut back by 5 bases and J by 1 base. CDR1 is MDHEN and CDR2 is SYDVKM in the germline V gene. The CDR3 loop spans 15 amino acids. CDR3 sequence (DNA): TGTGCCAGCAGTAAGACAGGGCTAACTAATGAAAAACTGTTTTTT. Translated, it gives CASSKTGLTNEKLFF. The complete variable domain, with remaining parts taken from reference TRBV28 and TRBJ1-4, reads DVKVTQSSRYLVKRTGEKVFLECVQDMDHENMFWYRQDPGLGLRLIYFSYDVKMKEKGDIPEGYSVSREKKERFSLILESASTNQTSMYLCASSKTGLTNEKLFFGSGTQLSVL.

The V and J genes are TRBV3-1 (or the pseudogene TRBV3-2) and TRBJ2-1; 9 bases map to TRBD1. The J segment lost 8 bases and the V segment lost 4 bases, leaving 12 bases of the junction unmatched. The CDR3 length is 16 residues. The germline V gene has CDR1 LGHDT and CDR2 YNNKEL (reference sequence). The DNA for the CDR3 is TGTGCCAGCAGCCCCCAAACAGGGACAGGGAGGGATGAGCAGTTCTTC. This codes for CASSPQTGTGRDEQFF.

The chain carries TRBV9 and TRBJ2-5; 10 bases match TRBD2. J was trimmed by 4 bases and V by 2 bases; bases with no gene match: 11. Germline values: CDR1 SGDLS, CDR2 YYNGEE. There are 17 residues in the CDR3. The CDR3 nucleotides read TGTGCCAGCAGCGTCGGACTAGCGGTCCAGATGGGAGAGACCCAGTACTTC. This sequence encodes CASSVGLAVQMGETQYF.

V gene TRBV7-2 combines with J gene TRBJ2-1; 7 positions agree with TRBD2. The germline CDR1 and CDR2 sequences are SGHTA and FQGNSA. This CDR3 has 18 residues. The junction had 20 bases not matched to a gene; V was cut back by 3 bases and J by 9 bases. The CDR3 region is CASSFVEGLGTIPPEQFF. The CDR3, as DNA: TGTGCCAGCAGCTTTGTTGAGGGGTTAGGGACTATTCCTCCTGAGCAGTTCTTC.

This rearrangement joins TRBV4-1 to TRBJ1-5, with D perhaps TRBD1 (5 bases). The CDR3 runs 15 residues. Trimming left V 2 bases short and J 2 bases short, with 10 bases between. In germline, CDR1 is MGHRA, CDR2 YSYEKL. The CDR3 DNA sequence: TGCGCCAGCAGCCAACAGGGTATCGGCAATCAGCCCCAGCATTTT. Translation gives CASSQQGIGNQPQHF.

The rearrangement links TRBV5-1 to TRBJ2-5; 10 nucleotides match TRBD1. This CDR3 spans 14 amino acids. Germline V gene lookup returns CDR1 SGHRS and CDR2 YFSETQ. The V gene end was trimmed by 5 bases and the J gene end by 4 bases; junction bases not matched to a gene: 5. The DNA for the CDR3 is TGCGCCAGCAGTCGAGACAGGGGGCGAGAGACCCAGTACTTC. The encoded protein is CASSRDRGRETQYF.

The J gene is TRBJ2-5, the V gene TRBV4-3, with 7 bases aligning to TRBD1. The V and J ends lost 0 bases and 4 bases, in that order; junction bases with no gene match: 5. Germline V gives CDR1 LGHNA, CDR2 YSLEER. This CDR3 contains 15 residues. CDR3 sequence reads: CASSQDSTGVETQYF. CDR3 bases: TGCGCCAGCAGCCAAGATAGTACAGGGGTAGAGACCCAGTACTTC.

In its sample, this clone was seen a few times. The J gene is TRBJ2-1, the V gene TRBV27; 8 bases line up with TRBD1. This CDR3 spans 14 amino acids. V was pared by 5 bases and J by 5 bases, with 5 bases of the junction left unmatched. Germline V gives CDR1 MNHEY, CDR2 SMNVEV (reference sequence). This CDR3 is CASSPWTGHNEQFF. As DNA, the CDR3 is TGTGCCAGCAGTCCTTGGACAGGGCACAATGAGCAGTTCTTC.

The V and J genes are TRBV6-2 or TRBV6-3 and TRBJ2-7, with D possibly being TRBD2 (6 bases). Looked up from germline, CDR1 is MNHEY and CDR2 is SVGEGT. The CDR3 is made up of 15 amino acids. Trimming stripped 1 base from V and 7 bases from J, with 17 bases between. The CDR3 here is CASSYFRQAGGEQYF. Here the CDR3 DNA reads TGTGCCAGCAGTTACTTCCGGCAGGCCGGGGGAGAGCAGTACTTC.

As for this clone: At the DNA level, this CDR3 is encoded by other sequences in the same sample as well. The gene calls are TRBV19 and TRBJ2-7; possibly TRBD1 for D (6 bases). Germline V gene lookup returns CDR1 LNHDA and CDR2 SQIVND (reference sequence). This CDR3 contains 12 residues. V was pared by 4 bases and J by 4 bases, with 8 bases between. In DNA form, the CDR3 reads TGTGCCAGTAGTACTGACAGGTACGAGCAGTACTTC. This encodes CASSTDRYEQYF.

The chain combines TRBV29-1 with TRBJ2-5; tentatively, D is TRBD1 (5 bases). Looked up from germline, CDR1 is SQVTM and CDR2 is ANQGSEA. V was clipped by 6 bases and J by 4 bases, with 18 bases between them. This CDR3 is built from 14 residues. The DNA for the CDR3 is TGCAGCGTCTCTCCGACAGCCTGGGGAGAGACCCAGTACTTC. Its protein product is CSVSPTAWGETQYF.

This rearrangement joins TRBV27 to TRBJ2-2; no clear D gene. This CDR3 comprises 12 residues. Germline lookup yields CDR1 MNHEY and CDR2 SMNVEV (reference sequence). V gave up 5 bases and J gave up 4 bases, with 5 bases separating them. CDR3 loop: CASSPLTGELFF. For the CDR3, the DNA is TGTGCCAGCAGTCCCCTCACCGGGGAGCTGTTTTTT.

This clone was recorded a few times. The chain combines TRBV6-2 or TRBV6-3 with TRBJ2-7, with 15 bases fitting TRBD2. Losses at the gene ends were 2 bases for V and 7 bases for J; bases not matched to a gene: 9. The CDR3 spans 17 residues. The germline V gene has CDR1 MNHEY and CDR2 SVGEGT. DNA for the CDR3: TGTGCCAGCAGTTACGGTGGACTAGCGGGAGGGCGTGTAGAGCAGTACTTC. This codes for CASSYGGLAGGRVEQYF.

The gene calls are TRBV4-2 and TRBJ2-7; tentative D call: TRBD1 (6 bases). This CDR3 has 16 residues. Germline CDR1 reads LGHNA; CDR2 reads YNFKEQ. V was shortened by 0 bases and J by 3 bases, with 15 bases between the two germline ends. The chain's CDR3 is CASSQDLMTGNYEQYF. As DNA, the CDR3 is TGTGCCAGCAGCCAAGATTTGATGACAGGTAACTACGAGCAGTACTTC.